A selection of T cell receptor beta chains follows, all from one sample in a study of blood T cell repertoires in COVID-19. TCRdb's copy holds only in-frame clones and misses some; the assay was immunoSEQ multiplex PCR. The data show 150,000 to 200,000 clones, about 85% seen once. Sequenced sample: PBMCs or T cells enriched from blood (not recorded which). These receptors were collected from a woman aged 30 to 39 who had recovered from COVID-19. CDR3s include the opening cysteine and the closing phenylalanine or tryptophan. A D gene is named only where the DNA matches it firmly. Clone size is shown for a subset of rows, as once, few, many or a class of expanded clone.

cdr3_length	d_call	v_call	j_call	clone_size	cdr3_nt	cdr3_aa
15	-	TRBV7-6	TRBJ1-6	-	TGTGCCAGCAGCTTACACCGGCAGGGGAATTCACCCCTCCACTTT	CASSLHRQGNSPLHF
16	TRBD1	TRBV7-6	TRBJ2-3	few	TGTGCCAGCAGCCTGACTCAGGGGGTTGGTGCAGATACGCAGTATTTT	CASSLTQGVGADTQYF
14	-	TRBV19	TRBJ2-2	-	TGTGCCAGTAGTATCCACAGGAATCCCGGGGAGCTGTTTTTT	CASSIHRNPGELFF
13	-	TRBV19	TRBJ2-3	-	TGTGCCAGTAGTGCAGGGGTCAAGGATACGCAGTATTTT	CASSAGVKDTQYF
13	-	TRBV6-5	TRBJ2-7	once	TGTGCCAGCAGTTACAGACAGGCCCCCGAGCAGTACTTC	CASSYRQAPEQYF
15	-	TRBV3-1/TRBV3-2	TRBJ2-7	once	TGTGCCAGCAGCCAAGAGATGGGCGGGGCATACGAGCAGTACTTC	CASSQEMGGAYEQYF
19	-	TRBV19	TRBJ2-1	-	TGTGCCAGTAGTATGGGACTCCGAGGTGGGGGTCCTTCCTACAATGAGCAGTTCTTC	CASSMGLRGGGPSYNEQFF
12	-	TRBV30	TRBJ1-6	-	TGTGCCTGGACCCCCGGTTATTCACCCCTCCACTTT	CAWTPGYSPLHF
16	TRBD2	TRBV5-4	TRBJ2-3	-	TGTGCCAGCAGCCCCCTTAGCGGGACTAGCACAGATACGCAGTATTTT	CASSPLSGTSTDTQYF
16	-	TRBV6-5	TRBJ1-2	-	TGTGCCAGCAGTTACGACGGATTATATCAGGACTATGGCTACACCTTC	CASSYDGLYQDYGYTF
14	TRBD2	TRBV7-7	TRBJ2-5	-	TGTGCCAGCAGCGGAACTAGCGGGGAGGGGACCCAGTACTTC	CASSGTSGEGTQYF
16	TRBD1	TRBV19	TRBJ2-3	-	TGTGCCAGTAGTACCCGACAGGGGGCTAGCACAGATACGCAGTATTTT	CASSTRQGASTDTQYF
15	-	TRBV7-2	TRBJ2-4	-	TGTGCCAGCAGCTTAGGGGCAGGGAAAGGAAACATTCAGTACTTC	CASSLGAGKGNIQYF
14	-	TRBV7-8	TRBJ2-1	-	TGTGCCAGCAGCTTACTCAGTGCCTACAATGAGCAGTTCTTC	CASSLLSAYNEQFF
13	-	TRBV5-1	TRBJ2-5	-	TGCGCCAGCAGCTTAAATAGAGGGGAGACCCAGTACTTC	CASSLNRGETQYF
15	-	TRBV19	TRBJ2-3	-	TGTGCCAGTACGCCCCGCAGGGTCGAGGGGGGGACGCAGTATTTT	CASTPRRVEGGTQYF
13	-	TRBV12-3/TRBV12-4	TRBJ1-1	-	TGTGCCAGCAGTTTAGCAACAGGGACTGAAGCTTTCTTT	CASSLATGTEAFF
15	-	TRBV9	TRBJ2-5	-	TGTGCCAGCAGCGCAGCGCCGGGGTCCCCAGAGACCCAGTACTTC	CASSAAPGSPETQYF
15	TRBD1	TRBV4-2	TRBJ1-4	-	TGTGCCAGCAGCCAAGATGGGCAGGGGGATGAAAAACTGTTTTTT	CASSQDGQGDEKLFF
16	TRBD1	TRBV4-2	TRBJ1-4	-	TGTGCCAGCAGCCGGGGACAGGGGGCGTTTAAGGAAAAACTGTTTTTT	CASSRGQGAFKEKLFF
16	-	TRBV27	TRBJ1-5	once	TGTGCCAGCAGTTTATATGGGTTTACAGGCAATCAGCCCCAGCATTTT	CASSLYGFTGNQPQHF
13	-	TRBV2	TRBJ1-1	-	TGTGCCAGCAGTGAATCGGGGATCTCTGAAGCTTTCTTT	CASSESGISEAFF
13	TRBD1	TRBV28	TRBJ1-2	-	TGTGCCAGCAGGAAGACAGGGGACTATGGCTACACCTTC	CASRKTGDYGYTF
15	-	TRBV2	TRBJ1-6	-	TGTGCCAGCACCCCGAGGATAGTTCGGAATTCACCCCTCCACTTT	CASTPRIVRNSPLHF
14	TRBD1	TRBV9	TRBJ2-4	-	TGTGCCAGCAGCGTAGGGGACAGGGGGCTTCATCTGTACTTC	CASSVGDRGLHLYF
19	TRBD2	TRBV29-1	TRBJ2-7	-	TGCAGCGTTGAAGATCCCTTTGGACTAGCGGGAGGAATGAACTACGAGCAGTACTTC	CSVEDPFGLAGGMNYEQYF
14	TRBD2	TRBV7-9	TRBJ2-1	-	TGTGCCAGCAGCTCTCTAGCGGGAAGAAATGAGCAGTTCTTC	CASSSLAGRNEQFF
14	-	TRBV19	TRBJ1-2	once	TGTGCCAGTAGTATACGAGTTGTGGAGCAGGGCTACACCTTC	CASSIRVVEQGYTF
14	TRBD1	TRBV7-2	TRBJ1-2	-	TGTGCCAGCAGCTCCTTTTCCGGGACAGATGGCTACACCTTC	CASSSFSGTDGYTF
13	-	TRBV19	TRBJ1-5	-	TGTGCCAGTATCGGAACAGTCAATCAGCCCCAGCATTTT	CASIGTVNQPQHF
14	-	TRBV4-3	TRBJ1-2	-	TGCGCCAGCAGCCAAGGCCAGGCTGACTATGGCTACACCTTC	CASSQGQADYGYTF
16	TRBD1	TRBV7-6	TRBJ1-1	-	TGTGCCAGCAGCTTAGACGACAGGGGCGGTTACACTGAAGCTTTCTTT	CASSLDDRGGYTEAFF
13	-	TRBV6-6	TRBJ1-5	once	TGTGCCAGCAGTTACTCTCCGGGTCAGCCCCAGCATTTT	CASSYSPGQPQHF
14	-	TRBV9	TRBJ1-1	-	TGTGCCAGCAGCGTCGAGAGCATGAACACTGAAGCTTTCTTT	CASSVESMNTEAFF
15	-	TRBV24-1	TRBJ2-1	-	TGTGCCACCAGTCCCTCAGGGGCCTCCTACAATGAGCAGTTCTTC	CATSPSGASYNEQFF
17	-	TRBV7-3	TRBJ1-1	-	TGTGCCAGCAGCTTGGACCATGGGTCGGGGATGAACACTGAAGCTTTCTTT	CASSLDHGSGMNTEAFF
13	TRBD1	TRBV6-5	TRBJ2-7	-	TGTGCCAGCAGTCGGGACAGGTACTACGAGCAGTACTTC	CASSRDRYYEQYF
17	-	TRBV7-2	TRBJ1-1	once	TGTGCCAGCAGCCCCGAGGGTTTTGGTGAATCGACCACTGAAGCTTTCTTT	CASSPEGFGESTTEAFF
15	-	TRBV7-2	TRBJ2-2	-	TGTGCCAGCAGCTTAGAGTTACAGAGCACCGGGGAGCTGTTTTTT	CASSLELQSTGELFF
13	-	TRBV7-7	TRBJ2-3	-	TGTGCTAGCAGCTGGACTGCGACAGATACGCAGTATTTT	CASSWTATDTQYF
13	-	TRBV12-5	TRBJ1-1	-	TGTGCTAGTGGTTTTGAAGGGGCAGCTGAAGCTTTCTTT	CASGFEGAAEAFF